One and the same sample provided the 14 T cell receptor beta chains below, sequenced in a study of CXCR3-negative and CXCR3-positive naive CD8 T cells (dated 2019 in TCRdb). TCRdb records NextSeq 550 as the sequencer. The Human TCR Profiling Kit (MiLaboratory) was used to make UMI-labeled 5' RACE TRB cDNA libraries. After TCRdb reprocessed the reads, each CDR3 protein sequence was kept as one row, without DNA. The sample table gives 46,000 or so distinct CDR3 sequences. The top ten clones comprise about 2.5% of the sample. Sequencing was done on a sample of naive CXCR3- CD8+ T cells from blood. Sample cell subset or site, as interpreted from the label and publication: CD45RO-CCR7+CD27+CD95- naive CD8+ T cells lacking CXCR3 (TNR3-). All receptors derive from a human donor in good health. Some clones in this sample may be carry-over from other donors' samples.

The J gene is TRBJ2-7, the V gene TRBV13; TCRdb indicates TRBD1, and absent DNA this call remains unverified. CDR1 is PRHDT and CDR2 is FYEKMQ in the germline V gene (reference sequence). CDR3 length: 13 amino acids. This CDR3 is CASSFTPALEQYF. Looking up the rest from reference TRBV13 and TRBJ2-7 gives the full variable domain: AAGVIQSPRHLIKEKRETATLKCYPIPRHDTVYWYQQGPGQDPQFLISFYEKMQSDKGSIPDRFSAQQFSDYHSELNMSSLELGDSALYFCASSFTPALEQYFGPGTRLTVT.

The chain joins TRBV5-5 to TRBJ2-7; as DNA is missing, the TRBD1 call by TCRdb cannot be tested. The CDR3 spans 14 residues. The V gene's germline CDR1 is SGHKS and CDR2 YYEKEE (reference sequence). The CDR3 reads CASSFPGRHYEQYF.

This sequence joins TRBV7-9 and TRBJ2-1. The CDR3 has 13 amino acids. Germline V gene data show CDR1 as SEHNR and CDR2 as FQNEAQ (reference sequence). The CDR3 region is CASSSHNNNEQFF. Full variable domain (outside the CDR3, taken from reference TRBV7-9 and TRBJ2-1): DTGVSQNPRHKITKRGQNVTFRCDPISEHNRLYWYRQTLGQGPEFLTYFQNEAQLEKSRLLSDRFSAERPKGSFSTLEIQRTEQGDSAMYLCASSSHNNNEQFFGPGTRLTVL.

The chain recombines TRBV29-1 with TRBJ2-5; TCRdb calls TRBD1, which cannot be checked without DNA. Per germline, CDR1 SQVTM and CDR2 ANQGSEA. The CDR3 is made up of 14 amino acids. This CDR3 reads CSVRTGGGKETQYF.

V is TRBV4-1 and J is TRBJ2-1; TCRdb names TRBD1, which stays unverified in the absence of DNA. CDR3 size: 15 residues. Germline V gives CDR1 MGHRA, CDR2 YSYEKL. This chain's CDR3 is CASSQIITGSNEQFF.

J is TRBJ1-6 and V is TRBV19. CDR1 and CDR2 from the germline V gene are LNHDA and SQIVND (reference sequence). The CDR3 totals 13 residues. The CDR3 region is CASNRGWNSPLHF.

The chain has TRBV12-3 or TRBV12-4 and TRBJ2-7; TCRdb returns TRBD1, unconfirmable since there is no DNA. The CDR3 runs 14 residues. CDR3: CASTPSPGSYEQYF.

The V and J genes are TRBV5-6 and TRBJ2-2; as DNA is missing, the TRBD2 call by TCRdb cannot be tested. CDR1 SGHDT and CDR2 YYEEEE come from the germline V gene. The CDR3 contains 14 residues. CDR3 loop: CASSPDSYTGELFF.

The chain is built from TRBV12-3 or TRBV12-4 and TRBJ2-1; the TRBD2 assignment by TCRdb is unverifiable without DNA. The CDR3 loop spans 19 amino acids. The CDR3 reads CASSSPTPGVAGEYYEQFF.

J is TRBJ1-6 and V is TRBV3-1; the TCRdb call, TRBD1, lacks DNA for checking. The germline V gene has CDR1 LGHDT and CDR2 YNNKEL (reference sequence). The CDR3 consists of 16 residues. CDR3 protein: CASSQDRWGASSPLHF.

CDR3 residues: CASSESVYEQYF. The J gene is TRBJ2-7, the V gene TRBV25-1. Germline CDR1 is MGHDK and CDR2 is SYGVNS. The CDR3 runs 12 residues.

V and J are TRBV7-2 and TRBJ2-1; the D gene TCRdb calls, TRBD2, cannot be checked with no DNA. Per germline, CDR1 SGHTA and CDR2 FQGNSA. The CDR3 sequence is 15 residues long. The CDR3 reads CASSSRLAGDLGQFF.

CDR3 sequence reads: CASSLVGGNEQYF. The V call is TRBV7-2, the J call TRBJ2-7; TCRdb's D gene call, TRBD1, goes unchecked for lack of DNA. This CDR3 spans 13 amino acids. Per the germline V gene, CDR1 is SGHTA and CDR2 is FQGNSA.

The rearrangement uses TRBV28 and TRBJ2-3; the TRBD2 assignment by TCRdb is unverifiable without DNA. Per the germline V gene, CDR1 is MDHEN and CDR2 is SYDVKM. The CDR3 sequence is 17 residues long. This CDR3 reads CASSLGMTSPSTDTQYF.